The clone carrying this T cell receptor beta chain was seen a handful of times. No antigen is known for it. Germline assignment: CDR1 SGHRS and CDR2 YFSETQ. The CDR3 has 15 residues. Trimming took 0 bases from V and 4 from J, leaving 12 bases between them. The data were taken from a study of T-cell reconstitution after alpha-beta-depleted transplantation in children. Study-wide results and limits: There were some patients whose high TCRbeta diversity at day 60 came from surviving recipient T cells and thymic progenitors. By about two months after transplant, alpha-beta T cells reportedly arose from several hundred graft clones that had expanded. T-cell numbers and diversity, one year after transplant, stemmed largely from T cells that were newly produced.

For TCRbeta, the library was prepared with unique molecular identifiers. TCRdb used MiXCR to reprocess the PCR reads, holding one entry per CDR3 protein. Of 500,000 to 750,000 distinct CDR3 sequences in the sample, approximately 13% were seen once. This TCR came from a male patient aged 5 to 17 who had a stem cell transplant for acute myeloid leukemia, so the T cells may come from the graft donor. The input for sequencing was PBMCs, mostly from graft donor cells, taken 360 days after TCRalphabeta/CD19-depleted stem cell transplant. V gene TRBV5-1 combines with J gene TRBJ2-3; TRBD2 might be the D (5 bases). DNA of the CDR3: TGCGCCAGCAGCTTGGATGGGGTGCGGGCAGATACGCAGTATTTT. It is translated as CASSLDGVRADTQYF.